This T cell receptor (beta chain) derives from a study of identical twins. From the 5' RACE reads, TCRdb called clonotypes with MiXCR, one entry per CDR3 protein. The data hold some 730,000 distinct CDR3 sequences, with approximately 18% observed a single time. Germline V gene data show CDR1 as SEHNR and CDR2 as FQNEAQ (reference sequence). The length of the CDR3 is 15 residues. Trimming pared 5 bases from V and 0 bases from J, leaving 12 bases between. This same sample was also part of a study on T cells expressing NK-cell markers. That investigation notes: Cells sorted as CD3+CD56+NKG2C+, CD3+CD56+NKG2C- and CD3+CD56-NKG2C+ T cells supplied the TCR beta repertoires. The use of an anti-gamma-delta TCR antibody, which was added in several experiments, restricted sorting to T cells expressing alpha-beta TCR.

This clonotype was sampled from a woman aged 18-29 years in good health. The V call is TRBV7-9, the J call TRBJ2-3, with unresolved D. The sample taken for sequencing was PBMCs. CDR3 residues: CASSRTMASTDTQYF. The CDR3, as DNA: TGTGCCAGCAGCCGTACAATGGCTAGCACAGATACGCAGTATTTT.